A single sample gave rise to the 10 T cell receptor beta chains below, sequenced in a study of blood T cell repertoires in COVID-19. Assay used: immunoSEQ multiplex PCR; TCRdb lists only in-frame clones, some missing. This table has some 65,000 clones, around 91% appearing once. Specimen: peripheral blood. These receptors originate from a man aged 45-65 years with COVID-19, enrolled during active disease.

The chain carries TRBV18 and TRBJ2-7; D possibly corresponds to TRBD2 (5 bases). Germline V gene sequence: CDR1 KGHSH, CDR2 LQKENI. There are 15 residues in the CDR3. V lost 1 base and J lost 7, with 17 bases in between. CDR3 DNA: TGTGCCAGCTCACCACAGGACTTTCCCTCGGGGGAGCAGTACTTC. This codes for CASSPQDFPSGEQYF.

The chain joins TRBV6-5 to TRBJ1-2; TRBD1 might be the D (6 bases). Germline CDR1 and CDR2: MNHEY and SVGAGI. This CDR3 contains 15 residues. Trimming removed 7 bases from V and 0 bases from J, with 15 bases in between. The CDR3 reads CASTLDRQANYGYTF. CDR3 DNA sequence: TGTGCCAGCACCCTAGACAGGCAGGCTAACTATGGCTACACCTTC.

V and J are TRBV6-6 and TRBJ1-5; TRBD1 aligns across 9 bases. The trim removed 2 bases at V and 7 bases at J, leaving 6 bases unmatched. The germline gives CDR1 MNHNY, CDR2 SVGAGI (reference sequence). This CDR3 spans 15 amino acids. CDR3 residues: CASSYPGTGLQPQHF. CDR3 bases: TGTGCCAGCAGTTACCCCGGGACAGGGTTACAGCCCCAGCATTTT.

The chain couples TRBV6-1 to TRBJ1-5; 10 bases match TRBD1. The germline CDR1 and CDR2 sequences are MNHNS and SASEGT. The length of the CDR3 is 15 residues. The J segment lost 8 bases and the V segment lost 3 bases, leaving 7 bases of the junction unmatched. The CDR3 loop reads CASSELGTGVKPQHF. The DNA for the CDR3 is TGTGCCAGCAGTGAGCTAGGGACAGGGGTAAAGCCCCAGCATTTT.

The chain combines TRBV30 with TRBJ1-3; D gene unclear. The CDR3 consists of 11 residues. Germline V gives CDR1 GTSNPN, CDR2 SVGIG (reference sequence). The ends were cut back, 3 bases at V and 4 bases at J, with 4 bases in the middle. Written as DNA, the CDR3 is TGTGCCTGGAGCCAGGGAAACACCATATATTTT. It yields the protein CAWSQGNTIYF. Variable domain in full (rest from reference TRBV30 and TRBJ1-3): SQTIHQWPATLVQPVGSPLSLECTVEGTSNPNLYWYRQAAGRGLQLLFYSVGIGQISSEVPQNLSASRPQDRQFILSSKKLLLSDSGFYLCAWSQGNTIYFGEGSWLTVV.

The chain combines TRBV21-1 with TRBJ2-6; the D segment call TRBD2 is taken from the table without a DNA check. TRBV21-1 has pseudogene status. CDR3 length equals 22 residues. CDR3 in amino acids: CASSKREGLAGIFSSGANVLTF. The DNA of the CDR3 is TGTGCCAGCAGCAAAAGGGAGGGACTAGCGGGCATATTTTCCTCTGGGGCCAACGTCCTGACTTTC.

V and J are TRBV4-1 and TRBJ1-4; possibly TRBD1 for D (5 bases). CDR1 is MGHRA and CDR2 is YSYEKL in the germline V gene. This CDR3 is 16 amino acids long. Trimming stripped 1 base from V and 4 bases from J, with 13 bases between. The CDR3 spells CASSQAPGFYNEKLFF. CDR3 coding DNA: TGCGCCAGCAGCCAAGCCCCAGGGTTTTATAATGAAAAACTGTTTTTT.

The V and J genes are TRBV5-1 and TRBJ1-5; 8 positions agree with TRBD1. CDR3 length equals 15 residues. With V trimmed by 5 bases and J by 6 bases, 10 bases remained unmatched. From germline, CDR1 is SGHRS and CDR2 YFSETQ. CDR3 protein: CASSPQGGFGQPQHF. The CDR3 DNA follows: TGCGCCAGCAGTCCACAGGGGGGATTTGGTCAGCCCCAGCATTTT.

This clone was seen a single time. The rearrangement joins TRBV3-1 (or the pseudogene TRBV3-2) to TRBJ2-7; 7 positions match TRBD1. This CDR3 spans 14 amino acids. CDR1 is LGHDT, CDR2 YNNKEL, per germline (reference sequence). With V trimmed by 4 bases and J by 2 bases, 5 bases remained unmatched. The CDR3 bases are TGTGCCAGCAGCCTCTTGACAGGGCCCTACGAGCAGTACTTC. It specifies CASSLLTGPYEQYF.

This chain uses TRBV7-3 with TRBJ1-6; a weak D match, TRBD1 (6 bases). The ends were cut back, 2 bases at V and 10 bases at J, with 18 bases in the middle. This CDR3 region has 16 residues. The germline CDR1 and CDR2 sequences are SGHTA and FQGTGA. The CDR3 sequence: CASSLSGNIGGSPLHF. DNA of the CDR3: TGTGCCAGCAGCTTATCCGGGAATATAGGGGGATCACCCCTCCACTTT.